This paragraph reports one TCR beta chain. Its specific antigen is unknown. Mismatch with germline at one junction end may stem from a read error. This entry comes from a study of Tregs in tolerant kidney transplant recipients (dated by TCRdb to the late 2010s). About the investigation overall: The transplants used related donors along with nonmyeloablative bone marrow transplantation, and in the human trials mixed chimerism was transient. Sorted recipient Tregs were cultured for roughly 15 days with irradiated activated donor B cells plus IL-2, and restimulation was performed on day 11. Once the B cell culture was finished, the cells were sorted into two populations: CD4+CD8-CD25+CD127- and CD4+CD8-4-1BB+CD40L-. Activated donor B cells were generated over roughly 10 days on irradiated CD40L-expressing 3T3 cells with cyclosporin A and IL-4. Additional Treg samples were obtained by sorting recipient CD4+CD25+CD127- cells from an approximately 3-day mixed lymphocyte reaction with belatacept, in some cases after a subsequent approximately 5-day donor restimulation. During sorting of primary belatacept mixed lymphocyte reaction cultures, recipient cells were distinguished from donor cells with antibodies. Before combined kidney and bone marrow transplantation, this study identified donor-specific regulatory T cells using TCRbeta sequencing and then followed those same cells after transplant.

For CDR1 and CDR2, the germline V gene lists SGHTA and FQGNSA. From the cysteine up to the phenylalanine, the CDR3 has a length of 14 residues. Only CDR3 DNA remains: 42 bases, in frame from the first base. Per the publication, the time point label means: blood sample drawn before combined kidney and bone marrow transplant. The patients were a handful of recipients of combined kidney and bone marrow transplants from the ITN036ST trial, and samples were available only for these trial subjects. Healthy control blood was processed to PBMCs with a Ficoll density gradient and then cryopreserved, whereas patient PBMCs were collected both before and after transplant. General study outcomes and caveats: Biological reproducibility was not directly assessed, although technical replication error appeared to be minimal. Donor-specific Treg expansion was found to exceed global Treg expansion in tolerant patients, suggesting antigen-driven rather than nonspecific expansion. PCR primers changed over time for some patients, so nucleotide-level comparison across those patients' samples was not possible. The most biologically relevant and donor-specific TCRbeta repertoire appeared to be identified by expanding Tregs with activated donor B cells. The study was limited by small patient numbers, and the findings need validation in larger populations and under other immunosuppression protocols.

For TCRbeta CDR3 sequencing, genomic DNA was extracted from sorted cells using the QIAGEN DNeasy Blood and Tissue Kit. High-throughput TCRbeta CDR3 sequencing, including PCR amplification with bias correction and internal controls, was performed commercially through immunoSEQ. The authors' analysis ran thus. Unique productive TCRbeta sequences were defined by CDR3 nucleotide sequence when primers matched and otherwise by CDR3 amino acid sequence together with Vbeta and Jbeta genes. A sequence counted as donor-reactive if, in CFSE-low cells, the sequence had a frequency of at least 0.01% and was expanded at least 5-fold compared with unstimulated cells. Jensen-Shannon divergence calculated on the top 100 TCRbeta sequences ranked by frequency was used to measure repertoire divergence. When a sample had multiple sequencing runs, each run was corrected for sorting error separately and the runs were then pooled. TCRdb stores this immuneACCESS table with in-frame sequences only. Part of the clones is absent; in the studies checked, under half of the shortfall reflects unresolved V genes, and no reason is known for the rest. V, J and clone size are taken as reported in that table, and D and trimming were inferred from the DNA itself. The sample yields a few thousand clones; around 91% were counted once. The top ten hold 3.5% of the sample.

The chain uses TRBV7-2 and TRBJ2-1; the D gene assignment is ambiguous. The clonotype was recovered from a human patient who received a combined kidney and bone marrow transplant. Sequencing used Tregs from blood cultured with allogeneic cells, obtained before the transplant. The DNA sequence is given as TGTGCCAACAGCTTTTCCTCAGCCTACAATGAGCAGTTCTTC. It is translated as CANSFSSAYNEQFF.